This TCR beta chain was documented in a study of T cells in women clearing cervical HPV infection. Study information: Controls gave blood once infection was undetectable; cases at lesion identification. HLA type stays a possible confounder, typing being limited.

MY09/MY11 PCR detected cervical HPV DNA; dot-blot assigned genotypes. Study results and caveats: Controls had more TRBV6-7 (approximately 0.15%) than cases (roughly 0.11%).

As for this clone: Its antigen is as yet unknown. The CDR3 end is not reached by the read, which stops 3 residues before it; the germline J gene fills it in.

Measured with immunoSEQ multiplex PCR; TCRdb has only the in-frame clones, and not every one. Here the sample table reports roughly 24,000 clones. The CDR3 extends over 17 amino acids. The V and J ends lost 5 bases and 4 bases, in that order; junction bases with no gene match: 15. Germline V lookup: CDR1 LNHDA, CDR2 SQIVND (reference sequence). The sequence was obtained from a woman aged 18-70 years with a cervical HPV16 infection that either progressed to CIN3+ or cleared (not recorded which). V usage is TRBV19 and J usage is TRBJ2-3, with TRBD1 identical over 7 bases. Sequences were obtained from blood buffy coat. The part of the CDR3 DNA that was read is TGTGCCAGTAGTGCGCTGAGGGGGCAGGAGACCGCAGATACG. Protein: CASSALRGQETADT. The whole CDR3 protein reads CASSALRGQETADTQYF.